This T cell receptor beta chain comes out of a study of blood T cell repertoires in COVID-19 (dated by TCRdb to about 2020). Concerning the study at large: Samples covering the acute and convalescent phases of COVID-19 were provided by collaborators in the United States, Italy and Spain. The material from the prospective study consisted of cDNA or gDNA derived from T cells, B-cell-depleted T cells, or PBMCs. Subjects who had been exposed to COVID-19, were actively infected with it, or had recovered from it provided the deeply sampled blood TCRbeta repertoires that made up the dataset. The repertoires were released in a freely available public database intended as a resource for research on the immune response to SARS-CoV-2. The samples were drawn from two sources: the first 160 participants of the ongoing ImmuneRACE study, and some 1,300 subjects contributed by 6 global collaborators. Nearly every sample came with metadata listing a de-identified subject ID, COVID-19 status, age in years and sex. Where HLA class I and class II types were available, the types were taken from metadata supplied by the sample provider, not from assay-based typing. The research as a whole found: How much clinical and demographic metadata was included differed by source and by participant, and the metadata was provided uncurated.

TCRbeta CDR3 regions were amplified from genomic DNA using the immunoSEQ Assay, a bias-controlled multiplex PCR. For the original study's pipeline: The number of nucleated cells in each sample was estimated by amplification of reference gene primers within the assay. Sequence reads were collapsed and filtered to measure the absolute abundance of every unique TCRbeta CDR3 rearrangement. For each sample, productive Simpson clonality was calculated by taking the square root of Simpson's diversity index across productive rearrangements. TCRdb carries this immuneACCESS record with in-frame sequences only. Its versions omit some clonotypes, under half of them owing to an unresolved V gene in the studies checked, with the rest unexplained. That table is the source of V, J and clone size, and D and trimming were worked out from the DNA. The sample includes over 75,000 clones, with 70% to 90% observed a single time. The ten largest clones take up more than 3.5% of the sample.

At one collaborating source in Seattle, patients were enrolled during active infection and were followed longitudinally through the course of disease. Collaborating institutions collected whole blood in K2EDTA tubes following their own protocols. For TCRbeta analysis, collaborators shipped samples as frozen whole blood, isolated PBMCs, or DNA extracted from either of those sample types. The count of this clone is one. This clone's antigen is unknown. No much larger clone is present one base from it, and per-base qualities are unavailable. Including cysteine and phenylalanine, the CDR3 has 16 amino acids. The sequence is cut down to CDR3 DNA, 48 bases in frame from base 1. The junction shows trimming of 6 bases on V and 6 bases on J, and the gene matches do not reach 7 bases of it. CDR1 and CDR2 are drawn from the germline V gene (reference sequence): MNHNY, SVGAGI.

The TCR sequence derives from a human donor with COVID-19, enrolled during active disease. The donor label of this sample is uncertain. Material: peripheral blood. The sequence links TRBV6-6 to TRBJ2-2; 13 bases in the junction line up with TRBD2. Here is the DNA: TGTGCCAGCAGCCGCGAGGGACTAGCGGGATCCGGGGAGCTGTTTTTT. Its product reads: CASSREGLAGSGELFF.